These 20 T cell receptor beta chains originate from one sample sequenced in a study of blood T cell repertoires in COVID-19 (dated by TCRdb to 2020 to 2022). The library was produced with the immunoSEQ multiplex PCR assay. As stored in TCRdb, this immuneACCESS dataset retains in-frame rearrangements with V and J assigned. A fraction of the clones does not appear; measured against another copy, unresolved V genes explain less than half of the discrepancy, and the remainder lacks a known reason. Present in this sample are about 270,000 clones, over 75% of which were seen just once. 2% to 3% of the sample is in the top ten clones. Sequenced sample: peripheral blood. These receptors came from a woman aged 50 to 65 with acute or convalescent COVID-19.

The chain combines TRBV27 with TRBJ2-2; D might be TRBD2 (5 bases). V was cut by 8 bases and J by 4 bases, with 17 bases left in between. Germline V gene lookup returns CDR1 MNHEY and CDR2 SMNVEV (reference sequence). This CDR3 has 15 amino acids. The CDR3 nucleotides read TGTGCCAGCGGAAACGAAAGGCGGGCCACCGGGGAGCTGTTTTTT. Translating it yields CASGNERRATGELFF.

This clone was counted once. CDR3 sequence reads: CASSLFPAETNEKLFF. CDR3 DNA sequence: TGTGCCAGCAGCTTATTCCCAGCGGAAACTAATGAAAAACTGTTTTTT. The rearrangement links TRBV7-3 to TRBJ1-4; D remains unclear. Trimming stripped 2 bases from V and 1 base from J, with 11 bases between. This CDR3 is built from 16 residues. Germline loops: CDR1 SGHTA, CDR2 FQGTGA.

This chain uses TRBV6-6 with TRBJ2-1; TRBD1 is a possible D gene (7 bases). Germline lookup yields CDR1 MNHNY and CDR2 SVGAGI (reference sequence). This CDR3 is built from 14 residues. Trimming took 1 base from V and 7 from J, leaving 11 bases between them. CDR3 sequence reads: CASSYLEGANEQFF. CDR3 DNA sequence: TGTGCCAGCAGTTACTTGGAGGGGGCGAATGAGCAGTTCTTC.

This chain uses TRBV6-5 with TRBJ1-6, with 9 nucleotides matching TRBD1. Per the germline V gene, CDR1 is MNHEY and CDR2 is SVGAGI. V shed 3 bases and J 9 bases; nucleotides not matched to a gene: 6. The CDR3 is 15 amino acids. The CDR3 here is CASSYGTGMRSPLHF. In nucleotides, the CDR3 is TGTGCCAGCAGTTATGGGACAGGGATGCGTTCACCCCTCCACTTT.

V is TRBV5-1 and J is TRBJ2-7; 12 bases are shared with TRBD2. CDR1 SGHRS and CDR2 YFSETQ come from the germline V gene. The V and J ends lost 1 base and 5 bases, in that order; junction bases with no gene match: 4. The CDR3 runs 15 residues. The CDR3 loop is CASSLLAGGPNEQYF. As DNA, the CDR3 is TGCGCCAGCAGCTTGCTAGCGGGAGGGCCAAACGAGCAGTACTTC. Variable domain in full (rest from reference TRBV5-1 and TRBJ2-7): KAGVTQTPRYLIKTRGQQVTLSCSPISGHRSVSWYQQTPGQGLQFLFEYFSETQRNKGNFPGRFSGRQFSNSRSEMNVSTLELGDSALYLCASSLLAGGPNEQYFGPGTRLTVT.

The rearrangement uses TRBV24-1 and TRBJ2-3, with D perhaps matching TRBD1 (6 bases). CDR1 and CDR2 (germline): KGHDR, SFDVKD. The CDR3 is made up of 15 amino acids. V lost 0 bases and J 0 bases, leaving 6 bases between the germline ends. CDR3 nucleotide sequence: TGTGCCACCAGTGATTTGACAGGGAGCACAGATACGCAGTATTTT. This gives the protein CATSDLTGSTDTQYF.

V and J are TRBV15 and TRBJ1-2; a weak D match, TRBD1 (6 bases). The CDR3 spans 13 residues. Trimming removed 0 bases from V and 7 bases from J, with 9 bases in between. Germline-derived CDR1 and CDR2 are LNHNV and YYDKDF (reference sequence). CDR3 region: CATSRDLTGGYTF. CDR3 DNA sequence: TGTGCCACCAGCAGAGATCTGACAGGTGGCTACACCTTC.

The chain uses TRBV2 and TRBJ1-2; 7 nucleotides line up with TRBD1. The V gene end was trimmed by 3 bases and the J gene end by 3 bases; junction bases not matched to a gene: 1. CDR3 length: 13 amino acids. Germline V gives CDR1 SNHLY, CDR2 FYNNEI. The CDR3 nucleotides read TGTGCCAGCAGTGAGGGGACAGACTATGGCTACACCTTC. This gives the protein CASSEGTDYGYTF.

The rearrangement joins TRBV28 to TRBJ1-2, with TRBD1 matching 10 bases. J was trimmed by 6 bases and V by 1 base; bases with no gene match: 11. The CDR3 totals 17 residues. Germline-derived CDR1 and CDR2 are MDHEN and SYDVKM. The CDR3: CASSLLTGTGVSDGYTF. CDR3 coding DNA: TGTGCCAGCAGTTTATTAACCGGGACAGGGGTTTCGGATGGCTACACCTTC.

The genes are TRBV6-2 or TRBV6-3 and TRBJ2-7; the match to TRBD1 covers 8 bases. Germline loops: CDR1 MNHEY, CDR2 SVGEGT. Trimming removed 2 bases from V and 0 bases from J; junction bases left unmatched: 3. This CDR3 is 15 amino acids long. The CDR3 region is CASSYRQGNSYEQYF. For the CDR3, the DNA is TGTGCCAGCAGTTACCGACAGGGGAACTCCTACGAGCAGTACTTC.

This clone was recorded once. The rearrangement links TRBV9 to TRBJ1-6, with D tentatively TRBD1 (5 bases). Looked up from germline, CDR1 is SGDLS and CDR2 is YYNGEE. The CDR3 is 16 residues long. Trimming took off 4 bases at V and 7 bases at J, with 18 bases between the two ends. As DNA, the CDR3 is TGTGCCAGCAGCCCTCGGCCCGGGGGTTTCAATTCACCCCTCCACTTT. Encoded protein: CASSPRPGGFNSPLHF. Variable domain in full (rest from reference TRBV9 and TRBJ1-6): DSGVTQTPKHLITATGQRVTLRCSPRSGDLSVYWYQQSLDQGLQFLIQYYNGEERAKGNILERFSAQQFPDLHSELNLSSLELGDSALYFCASSPRPGGFNSPLHFGNGTRLTVT.

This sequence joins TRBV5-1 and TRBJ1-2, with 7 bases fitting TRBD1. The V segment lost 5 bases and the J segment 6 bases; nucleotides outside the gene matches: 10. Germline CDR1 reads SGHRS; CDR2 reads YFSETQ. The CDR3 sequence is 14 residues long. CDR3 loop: CASSSGQPENGYTF. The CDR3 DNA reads TGCGCCAGCAGTTCGGGACAGCCAGAGAATGGCTACACCTTC.

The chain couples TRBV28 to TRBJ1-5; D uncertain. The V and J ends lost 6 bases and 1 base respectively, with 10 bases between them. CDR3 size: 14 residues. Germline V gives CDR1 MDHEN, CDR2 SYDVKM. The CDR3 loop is CASSPITSNQPQHF. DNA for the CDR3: TGTGCCAGCAGCCCTATTACCAGCAATCAGCCCCAGCATTTT.

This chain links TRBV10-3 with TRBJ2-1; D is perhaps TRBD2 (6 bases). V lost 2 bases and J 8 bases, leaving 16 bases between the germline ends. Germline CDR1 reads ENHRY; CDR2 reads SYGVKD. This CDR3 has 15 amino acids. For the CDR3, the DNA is TGTGCCATCAGTGAGCCCGGGGAGGTTTGGGATGAGCAGTTCTTC. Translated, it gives CAISEPGEVWDEQFF.

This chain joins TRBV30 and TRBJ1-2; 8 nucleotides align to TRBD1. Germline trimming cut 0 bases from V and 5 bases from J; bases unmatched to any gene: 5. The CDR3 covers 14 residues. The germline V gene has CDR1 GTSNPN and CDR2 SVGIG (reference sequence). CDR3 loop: CAWSVFRGHYGYTF. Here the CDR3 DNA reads TGTGCCTGGAGTGTGTTCAGGGGGCATTATGGCTACACCTTC.

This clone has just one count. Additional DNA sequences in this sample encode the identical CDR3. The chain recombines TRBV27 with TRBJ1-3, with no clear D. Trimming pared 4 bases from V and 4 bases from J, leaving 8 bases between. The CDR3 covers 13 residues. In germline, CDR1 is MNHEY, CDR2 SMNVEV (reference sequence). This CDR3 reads CASSSGLGNTIYF. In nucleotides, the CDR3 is TGTGCCAGCAGTTCCGGTCTCGGAAACACCATATATTTT.

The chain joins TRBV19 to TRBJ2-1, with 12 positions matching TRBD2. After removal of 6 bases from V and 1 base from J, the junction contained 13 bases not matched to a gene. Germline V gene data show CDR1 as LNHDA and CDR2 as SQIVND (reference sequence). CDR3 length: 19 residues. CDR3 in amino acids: CASRFLGLAGGRSYNEQFF. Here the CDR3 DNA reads TGTGCCAGTAGATTCTTAGGGCTAGCGGGAGGGAGGTCCTACAATGAGCAGTTCTTC.

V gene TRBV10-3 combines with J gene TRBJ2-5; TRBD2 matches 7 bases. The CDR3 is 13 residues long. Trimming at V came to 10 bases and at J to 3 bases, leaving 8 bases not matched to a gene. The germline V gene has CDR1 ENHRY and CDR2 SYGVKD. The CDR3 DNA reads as TGTGCCACGGCCGACGCGGGGGAAGAGACCCAGTACTTC. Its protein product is CATADAGEETQYF.

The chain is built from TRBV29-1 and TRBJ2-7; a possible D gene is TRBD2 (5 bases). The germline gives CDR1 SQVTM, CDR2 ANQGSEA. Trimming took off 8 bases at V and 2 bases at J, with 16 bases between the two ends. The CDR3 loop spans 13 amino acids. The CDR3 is CSMNRAGTYEQYF. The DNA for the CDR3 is TGCAGCATGAACCGGGCCGGGACCTACGAGCAGTACTTC.

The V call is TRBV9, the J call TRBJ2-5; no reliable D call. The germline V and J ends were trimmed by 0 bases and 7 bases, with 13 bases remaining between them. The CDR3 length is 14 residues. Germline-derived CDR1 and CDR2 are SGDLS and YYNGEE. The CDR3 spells CASSVDTGSGTQYF. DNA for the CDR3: TGTGCCAGCAGCGTAGATACCGGGTCGGGGACCCAGTACTTC.